This TCR beta chain was documented in a study of blood T cell repertoires in COVID-19. Background on the study: Some COVID-19 samples were acute and others convalescent; all came from the United States, Italy and Spain. PBMCs, B-cell-depleted T cells, or T cells provided the cDNA or gDNA that made up the material.

Germline lookup yields CDR1 MDHEN and CDR2 SYDVKM. Deletions cut 10 bases from V and 5 bases from J, with 17 bases between. This CDR3 is built from 13 residues. This clone was counted a few times. Seattle's enrolled individuals joined amid active infection and were then monitored longitudinally. Authors' processing steps: Amplified reference gene primers provided the basis for estimating nucleated cell counts. The method was immunoSEQ multiplex PCR; TCRdb's version includes in-frame clones alone and lacks a portion of them. V, J and clone size are those of that table, while D and trimming were read from the DNA. This table has roughly 69,000 clones, over 65% appearing once.

The chain couples TRBV28 to TRBJ1-1, with D tentatively TRBD1 (6 bases). The material sequenced was peripheral blood. This TCR was recovered from a man between 60 and 75 years old with COVID-19, enrolled during active disease. The CDR3 protein is CATSSWGQTEAFF. The CDR3 region has the DNA TGTGCCACCTCAAGTTGGGGGCAAACTGAAGCTTTCTTT.